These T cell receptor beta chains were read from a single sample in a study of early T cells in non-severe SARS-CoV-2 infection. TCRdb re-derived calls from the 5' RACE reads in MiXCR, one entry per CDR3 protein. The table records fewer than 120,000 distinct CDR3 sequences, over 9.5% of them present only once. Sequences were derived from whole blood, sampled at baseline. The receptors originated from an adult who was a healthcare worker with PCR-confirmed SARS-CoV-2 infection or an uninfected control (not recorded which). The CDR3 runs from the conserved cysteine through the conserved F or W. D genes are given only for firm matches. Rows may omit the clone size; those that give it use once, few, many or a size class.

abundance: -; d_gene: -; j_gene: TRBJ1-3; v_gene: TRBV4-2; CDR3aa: CASSQTSGNTIYF; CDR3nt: TGTGCCAGCAGCCAGACCTCTGGAAACACCATATATTTT
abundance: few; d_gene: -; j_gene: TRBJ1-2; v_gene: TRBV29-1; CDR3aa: CSVYTEAYGYTF; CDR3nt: TGCAGCGTCTATACTGAAGCGTACGGCTACACCTTC
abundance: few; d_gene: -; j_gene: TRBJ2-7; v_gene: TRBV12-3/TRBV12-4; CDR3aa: CASSLAPNYEQYF; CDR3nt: TGTGCCAGCAGTTTAGCGCCGAACTACGAGCAGTACTTC
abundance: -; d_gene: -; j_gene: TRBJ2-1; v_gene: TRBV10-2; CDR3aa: CASSPDREQFF; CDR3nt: TGCGCCAGCAGTCCCGACAGGGAGCAGTTCTTC
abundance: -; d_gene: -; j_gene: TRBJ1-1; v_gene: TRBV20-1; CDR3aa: CSAVPGADTEAFF; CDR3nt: TGCAGTGCCGTACCGGGGGCGGACACTGAAGCTTTCTTT
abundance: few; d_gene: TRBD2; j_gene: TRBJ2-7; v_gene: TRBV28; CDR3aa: CASTREGYEQYF; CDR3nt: TGTGCCAGCACACGGGAGGGCTACGAGCAGTACTTC
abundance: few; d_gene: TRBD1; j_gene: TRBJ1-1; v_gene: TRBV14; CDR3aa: CASSLTGGNTEASF; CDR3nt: TGTGCCAGCAGCCTGACAGGGGGAAACACTGAAGCTTCCTTT
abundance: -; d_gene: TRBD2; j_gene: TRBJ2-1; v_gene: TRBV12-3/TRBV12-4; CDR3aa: CASSRSLAGVNEQFF; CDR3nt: TGTGCCAGCAGTCGCAGTCTAGCGGGAGTCAATGAGCAGTTCTTC
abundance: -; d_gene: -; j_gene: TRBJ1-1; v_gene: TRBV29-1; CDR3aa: CSAPGLIRNTEAFF; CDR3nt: TGCAGCGCTCCTGGACTGATCCGGAACACTGAAGCTTTCTTT
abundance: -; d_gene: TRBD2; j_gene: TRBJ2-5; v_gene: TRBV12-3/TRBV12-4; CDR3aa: CASSLNLAGGGFATQYF; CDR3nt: TGTGCCAGCAGTTTAAATTTAGCGGGAGGGGGTTTTGCGACCCAGTACTTC
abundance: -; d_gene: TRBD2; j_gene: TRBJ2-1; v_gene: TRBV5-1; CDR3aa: CASSVGLAGMGEQFF; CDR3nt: TGCGCCAGCAGCGTCGGACTAGCGGGGATGGGTGAGCAGTTCTTC
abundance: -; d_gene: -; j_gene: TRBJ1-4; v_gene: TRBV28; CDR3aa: CASSFTGTPENEKLFF; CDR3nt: TGTGCCAGCAGTTTCACCGGAACCCCAGAAAATGAAAAACTGTTTTTT
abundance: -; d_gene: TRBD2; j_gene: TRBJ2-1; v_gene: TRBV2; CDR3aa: CASRRAAGVSSEQFF; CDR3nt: TGTGCCAGCAGGAGGGCAGCGGGAGTATCATCTGAGCAGTTCTTC
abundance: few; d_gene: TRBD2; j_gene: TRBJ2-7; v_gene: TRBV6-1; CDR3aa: CASRFTGGTGEQYF; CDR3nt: TGTGCCAGCAGATTTACCGGGGGGACCGGAGAGCAGTACTTC
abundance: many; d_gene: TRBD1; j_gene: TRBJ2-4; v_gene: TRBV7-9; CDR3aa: CASSPRTGLAKNIQYF; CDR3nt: TGTGCCAGCAGCCCCCGGACAGGGCTAGCCAAAAACATTCAGTACTTC
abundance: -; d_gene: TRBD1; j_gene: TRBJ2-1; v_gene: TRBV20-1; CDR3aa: CSATGQAGYNEQFF; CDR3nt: TGCAGTGCTACCGGACAGGCTGGATACAATGAGCAGTTCTTC
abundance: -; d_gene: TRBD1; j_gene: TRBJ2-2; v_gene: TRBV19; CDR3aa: CASSITGAGELFF; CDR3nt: TGTGCCAGTAGTATAACAGGGGCCGGGGAGCTGTTTTTT
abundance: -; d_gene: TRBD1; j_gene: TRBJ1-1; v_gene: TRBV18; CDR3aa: CASSSGTGSSSEAFF; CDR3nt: TGTGCCAGCTCCTCCGGGACAGGGTCCTCATCTGAAGCTTTCTTT
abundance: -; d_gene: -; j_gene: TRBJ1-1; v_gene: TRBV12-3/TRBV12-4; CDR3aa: CASSLRQGGITEAFF; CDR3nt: TGTGCCAGCAGTTTAAGGCAGGGAGGGATCACTGAAGCTTTCTTT
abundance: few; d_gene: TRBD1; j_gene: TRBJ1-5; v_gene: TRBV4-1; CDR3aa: CASSQERGQDSNQPQHF; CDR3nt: TGCGCCAGCAGCCAAGAAAGGGGGCAGGATAGCAATCAGCCCCAGCATTTT
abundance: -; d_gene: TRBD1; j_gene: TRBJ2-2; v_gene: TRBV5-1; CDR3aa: CASRPGTEYTGELFF; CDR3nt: TGCGCCAGCAGACCCGGGACAGAGTACACCGGGGAGCTGTTTTTT
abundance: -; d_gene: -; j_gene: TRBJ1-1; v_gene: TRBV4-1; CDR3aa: CASSQGKFSDPVNTEAFF; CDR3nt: TGCGCCAGCAGCCAAGGGAAATTTTCTGACCCTGTGAACACTGAAGCTTTCTTT
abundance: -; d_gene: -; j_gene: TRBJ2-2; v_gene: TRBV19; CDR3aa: CASSIVQAYGELFF; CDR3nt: TGTGCCAGTAGTATAGTACAGGCCTACGGGGAGCTTTTTTTT
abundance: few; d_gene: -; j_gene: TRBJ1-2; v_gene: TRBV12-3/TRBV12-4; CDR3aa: CASSFRQGINGYTF; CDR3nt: TGTGCCAGCAGTTTTAGGCAGGGGATTAATGGCTACACCTTC
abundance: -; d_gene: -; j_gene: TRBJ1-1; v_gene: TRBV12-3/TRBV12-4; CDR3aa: CASSLGQQNTEAFF; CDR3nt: TGTGCCAGCAGTTTGGGGCAGCAGAACACTGAAGCTTTCTTT
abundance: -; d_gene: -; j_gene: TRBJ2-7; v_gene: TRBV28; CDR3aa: CASSSRQGGAKEQYF; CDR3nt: TGTGCCAGCAGTTCCCGACAGGGAGGAGCGAAAGAGCAGTACTTC
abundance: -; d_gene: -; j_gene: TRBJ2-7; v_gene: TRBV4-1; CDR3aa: CASSQGASYEQYF; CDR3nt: TGCGCCAGCAGCCAAGGGGCTTCCTACGAGCAGTACTTC
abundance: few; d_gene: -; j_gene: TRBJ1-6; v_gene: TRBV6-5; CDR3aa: CASSYLGDSPLHF; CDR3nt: TGTGCCAGCAGTTACCTGGGGGATTCACCCCTCCACTTT
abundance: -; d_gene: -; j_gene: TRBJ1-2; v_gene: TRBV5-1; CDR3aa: CASSLLAGITYGYTF; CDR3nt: TGCGCCAGCAGCTTGTTGGCAGGGATAACCTATGGCTACACCTTC
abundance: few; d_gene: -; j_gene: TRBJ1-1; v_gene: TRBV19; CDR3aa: CASSMFVNTEAFF; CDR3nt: TGTGCCAGTAGTATGTTCGTGAACACTGAAGCTTTCTTT